These 24 T cell receptor beta chains were sequenced from one sample in a study of shared clonotypes between healthy human individuals. Profiled with immunoSEQ multiplex PCR; TCRdb holds only in-frame clones, not every one. The repertoire holds 2 million to 2.5 million clones, with approximately 95% as singletons. Sequenced: naive CD4+ T cells sorted from blood. Subset noted: CD45RA+ positively selected. The receptors here all came from a man aged 18 to 29 in good health.

V gene TRBV2 combines with J gene TRBJ1-1; D unresolved. The length of the CDR3 is 12 residues. CDR1 and CDR2 (germline): SNHLY, FYNNEI. V was pared by 4 bases and J by 11 bases, with 14 bases between. CDR3 region: CASSGDLTGAFF. The CDR3 DNA is TGTGCCAGCAGTGGAGATTTGACTGGGGCTTTCTTT.

CDR3 DNA sequence: TGTGCCAGCAGTTACGAGCAGGGGAGGACTGAAGCTTTCTTT. The encoded protein is CASSYEQGRTEAFF. The chain recombines TRBV6-6 with TRBJ1-1; D perhaps matches TRBD1 (6 bases). The V gene's germline CDR1 is MNHNY and CDR2 SVGAGI (reference sequence). This CDR3 has 14 amino acids. V dropped 2 bases and J dropped 5 bases, with 12 bases sitting between them.

This chain joins TRBV5-1 and TRBJ2-6; unclear D gene. CDR1 and CDR2 from the germline V gene are SGHRS and YFSETQ. The CDR3 totals 17 residues. The V and J ends lost 1 base and 5 bases respectively, with 16 bases between them. The CDR3 loop reads CASSLWDYGFWANVLTF. For the CDR3, the DNA is TGCGCCAGCAGCTTGTGGGATTACGGTTTCTGGGCCAACGTCCTGACTTTC.

This chain connects TRBV6-5 to TRBJ2-7; D is uncertain. Germline loops: CDR1 MNHEY, CDR2 SVGAGI. V was shortened by 6 bases and J by 3 bases, with 9 bases between the two germline ends. CDR3 size: 12 residues. The CDR3 sequence is CASSRTDYEQYF. CDR3 bases: TGTGCCAGCAGCCGTACAGACTACGAGCAGTACTTC.

The chain uses TRBV6-5 and TRBJ1-1, with D possibly being TRBD1 (5 bases). CDR1 and CDR2 (germline): MNHEY, SVGAGI. This CDR3 spans 15 amino acids. Trimming stripped 3 bases from V and 3 bases from J, with 14 bases between. CDR3 protein: CASSYGRGEDTEAFF. Here the CDR3 DNA reads TGTGCCAGCAGTTATGGTAGAGGGGAGGACACTGAAGCTTTCTTT.

The genes are TRBV11-2 and TRBJ2-7, with 8 bases aligning to TRBD2. The CDR3 loop spans 18 amino acids. The junction had 17 bases not matched to a gene; V was cut back by 1 base and J by 6 bases. Germline V lookup: CDR1 SGHAT, CDR2 FQNNGV. In DNA form, the CDR3 reads TGTGCCAGCAGCTTAGGGGCGGGGGGCCCCGCTATCGGACTCGAGCAGTACTTC. This codes for CASSLGAGGPAIGLEQYF.

Points on this clone: The same CDR3 also results from other DNA sequences found in this sample. The chain joins TRBV30 to TRBJ1-5; tentatively, D is TRBD1 (6 bases). The germline V and J ends were trimmed by 0 bases and 6 bases, with 9 bases remaining between them. This CDR3 region has 13 residues. In germline, CDR1 is GTSNPN, CDR2 SVGIG (reference sequence). The CDR3 loop is CAWSVQGGQPQHF. The CDR3 region has the DNA TGTGCCTGGAGTGTACAAGGGGGTCAGCCCCAGCATTTT.

The rearrangement joins TRBV25-1 to TRBJ1-2; perhaps TRBD1 as D (5 bases). The germline V gene has CDR1 MGHDK and CDR2 SYGVNS. The V gene lost 3 bases and the J gene lost 2 bases, with 13 bases spanning the gap. The CDR3 is made up of 15 amino acids. The CDR3 sequence: CASSDVGRANYGYTF. The CDR3 DNA reads TGTGCCAGCAGTGATGTGGGCAGGGCCAACTATGGCTACACCTTC.

About this clone itself: The sample holds other DNA sequences that translate to the same CDR3. This chain connects TRBV30 to TRBJ2-6; possible D gene TRBD1, 5 bases. The CDR3 covers 13 residues. Germline V lookup: CDR1 GTSNPN, CDR2 SVGIG (reference sequence). V gave up 4 bases and J gave up 4 bases, with 8 bases separating them. The CDR3 sequence: CAWTGSGANVLTF. The CDR3 DNA is TGTGCCTGGACAGGGTCCGGGGCCAACGTCCTGACTTTC.

J is TRBJ1-2 and V is TRBV10-2; TRBD1 matches 8 bases. Germline V CDR1 and CDR2: WSHSY, SAAADI. V was pared by 5 bases and J by 4 bases, with 3 bases of the junction left unmatched. The CDR3 has 13 amino acids. The CDR3 bases are TGCGCCAGCAGTTCCCAGGGGGCCTATGGCTACACCTTC. Amino acids: CASSSQGAYGYTF.

V is TRBV10-3 and J is TRBJ1-4; 8 nucleotides match TRBD1. V gave up 2 bases and J gave up 8 bases; unmatched junction bases: 4. Looked up from germline, CDR1 is ENHRY and CDR2 is SYGVKD. The CDR3 is 14 residues long. The CDR3: CAISEGWTGEKLFF. The CDR3 bases are TGTGCCATCAGTGAGGGGTGGACAGGGGAAAAACTGTTTTTT.

V usage is TRBV6-6 and J usage is TRBJ2-7; 10 bases align to TRBD2. CDR1 is MNHNY and CDR2 is SVGAGI in the germline V gene (reference sequence). The CDR3 is 14 residues long. V shed 8 bases, J shed 4 bases, and the junction held 8 bases outside the gene matches. In DNA, the CDR3 is TGTGCCAGCCGGGGCCTTAGCGGGGGGTACGAGCAGTACTTC. This codes for CASRGLSGGYEQYF.

The chain is built from TRBV29-1 and TRBJ2-1, with unresolved D. V gave up 1 base and J gave up 7 bases, with 11 bases separating them. CDR3 size: 13 residues. CDR1 and CDR2 from the germline V gene are SQVTM and ANQGSEA. The CDR3 spells CSVEGSGRNEQFF. Written as DNA, the CDR3 is TGCAGCGTTGAAGGGTCAGGCAGGAATGAGCAGTTCTTC.

The genes are TRBV10-3 and TRBJ1-5; weak D call: TRBD1 (5 bases). V lost 5 bases and J lost 7, with 18 bases in between. This CDR3 spans 15 amino acids. Germline assignment: CDR1 ENHRY and CDR2 SYGVKD. The CDR3 bases are TGTGCCATCAGTCAATACGGGGACCAGAACCAGCCCCAGCATTTT. Translation: CAISQYGDQNQPQHF.

This rearrangement joins TRBV2 to TRBJ2-1; 12 bases map to TRBD2. There are 14 residues in the CDR3. Germline assignment: CDR1 SNHLY and CDR2 FYNNEI. Trimming removed 7 bases from V and 8 bases from J; junction bases left unmatched: 6. CDR3 region: CASKTSGSSYEQFF. Here the CDR3 DNA reads TGTGCCAGCAAGACTAGCGGGAGTAGCTATGAGCAGTTCTTC.

The CDR3 region is CASSLTGGLTYEQYF. CDR3 nucleotide sequence: TGTGCCAGCAGCTTGACAGGGGGCTTGACCTACGAGCAGTACTTC. The chain has TRBV7-2 and TRBJ2-7, with 10 bases that match TRBD1. Trimming cost V 3 bases and J 2 bases; bases outside gene matches: 4. Germline values: CDR1 SGHTA, CDR2 FQGNSA. The CDR3 spans 15 residues. Combining the CDR3 with reference TRBV7-2 and TRBJ2-7 gives the whole variable domain GAGVSQSPSNKVTEKGKDVELRCDPISGHTALYWYRQSLGQGLEFLIYFQGNSAPDKSGLPSDRFSAERTGGSVSTLTIQRTQQEDSAVYLCASSLTGGLTYEQYFGPGTRLTVT.

This chain connects TRBV5-1 to TRBJ2-3; D remains ambiguous. Looked up from germline, CDR1 is SGHRS and CDR2 is YFSETQ. V was trimmed by 0 bases and J by 6 bases, leaving 17 bases between them. The CDR3 covers 16 residues. This CDR3 reads CASSLEAYPSSDTQYF. The CDR3 DNA reads TGCGCCAGCAGCTTGGAGGCCTACCCATCTTCTGATACGCAGTATTTT.

V gene TRBV4-3 combines with J gene TRBJ2-7; no clear D gene. Germline CDR1 is LGHNA and CDR2 is YSLEER. The V end was cut by 0 bases, the J end by 2 bases, with 14 bases between. This CDR3 contains 16 residues. The CDR3 DNA follows: TGCGCCAGCAGCCAAGATACAGAGTGGAAACCCTACGAGCAGTACTTC. The encoded protein is CASSQDTEWKPYEQYF.

In regard to this clone: Other nucleotide sequences from this sample produce the same CDR3. CDR3 nucleotide sequence: TGTGCCAGCAGTCTCGACAGAATCTCCTACGAGCAGTACTTC. Translating it yields CASSLDRISYEQYF. This sequence joins TRBV11-2 and TRBJ2-7; TRBD1 is a possible D gene (5 bases). The CDR3 is made up of 14 amino acids. Germline CDR1 SGHAT, CDR2 FQNNGV. V lost 6 bases and J lost 0, with 12 bases in between.

The V gene is TRBV7-9, the J gene TRBJ1-2, with D hard to call. V was shortened by 7 bases and J by 6 bases, with 9 bases between the two germline ends. Germline V gene lookup returns CDR1 SEHNR and CDR2 FQNEAQ (reference sequence). The CDR3 has 11 amino acids. CDR3 sequence reads: CASKEGNGYTF. The CDR3 DNA is TGTGCCAGCAAGGAAGGAAATGGCTACACCTTC.

V gene TRBV6-1 combines with J gene TRBJ1-5; no clear D gene. Trimming took off 2 bases at V and 6 bases at J, with 11 bases between the two ends. The CDR3 covers 14 residues. Germline CDR1 is MNHNS and CDR2 is SASEGT. As DNA, the CDR3 is TGTGCCAGCAGTGAATATGGGGTAGGTCAGCCCCAGCATTTT. Residues: CASSEYGVGQPQHF.

This chain links TRBV30 with TRBJ2-2; 11 nucleotides match TRBD2. The junction had 12 bases not matched to a gene; V was cut back by 3 bases and J by 9 bases. This CDR3 has 16 residues. The germline V gene encodes CDR1 GTSNPN and CDR2 SVGIG (reference sequence). The CDR3 DNA sequence: TGTGCCTGGAGCGGACTAGCGGGCCCTACCAGCCGGGAGCTGTTTTTT. Amino acids: CAWSGLAGPTSRELFF.

The chain is built from TRBV2 and TRBJ2-3; TRBD1 agrees at 8 bases. J lost 1 base, V lost 5 bases, and 5 bases had no gene match. Germline values: CDR1 SNHLY, CDR2 FYNNEI. The CDR3 runs 15 residues. In DNA form, the CDR3 reads TGTGCCAGCAGTCCCCCGACAGGGGGCACAGATACGCAGTATTTT. It yields the protein CASSPPTGGTDTQYF.

CDR3 region: CASSEQGVHTEAFF. The CDR3 coding sequence is TGTGCCAGCTCGGAACAGGGCGTGCACACTGAAGCTTTCTTT. The gene calls are TRBV7-9 and TRBJ1-1; weak D call: TRBD1 (6 bases). Germline assignment: CDR1 SEHNR and CDR2 FQNEAQ (reference sequence). CDR3 length equals 14 residues. Trimming shortened V by 8 bases and J by 3 bases, and 16 bases separated the two germline ends.